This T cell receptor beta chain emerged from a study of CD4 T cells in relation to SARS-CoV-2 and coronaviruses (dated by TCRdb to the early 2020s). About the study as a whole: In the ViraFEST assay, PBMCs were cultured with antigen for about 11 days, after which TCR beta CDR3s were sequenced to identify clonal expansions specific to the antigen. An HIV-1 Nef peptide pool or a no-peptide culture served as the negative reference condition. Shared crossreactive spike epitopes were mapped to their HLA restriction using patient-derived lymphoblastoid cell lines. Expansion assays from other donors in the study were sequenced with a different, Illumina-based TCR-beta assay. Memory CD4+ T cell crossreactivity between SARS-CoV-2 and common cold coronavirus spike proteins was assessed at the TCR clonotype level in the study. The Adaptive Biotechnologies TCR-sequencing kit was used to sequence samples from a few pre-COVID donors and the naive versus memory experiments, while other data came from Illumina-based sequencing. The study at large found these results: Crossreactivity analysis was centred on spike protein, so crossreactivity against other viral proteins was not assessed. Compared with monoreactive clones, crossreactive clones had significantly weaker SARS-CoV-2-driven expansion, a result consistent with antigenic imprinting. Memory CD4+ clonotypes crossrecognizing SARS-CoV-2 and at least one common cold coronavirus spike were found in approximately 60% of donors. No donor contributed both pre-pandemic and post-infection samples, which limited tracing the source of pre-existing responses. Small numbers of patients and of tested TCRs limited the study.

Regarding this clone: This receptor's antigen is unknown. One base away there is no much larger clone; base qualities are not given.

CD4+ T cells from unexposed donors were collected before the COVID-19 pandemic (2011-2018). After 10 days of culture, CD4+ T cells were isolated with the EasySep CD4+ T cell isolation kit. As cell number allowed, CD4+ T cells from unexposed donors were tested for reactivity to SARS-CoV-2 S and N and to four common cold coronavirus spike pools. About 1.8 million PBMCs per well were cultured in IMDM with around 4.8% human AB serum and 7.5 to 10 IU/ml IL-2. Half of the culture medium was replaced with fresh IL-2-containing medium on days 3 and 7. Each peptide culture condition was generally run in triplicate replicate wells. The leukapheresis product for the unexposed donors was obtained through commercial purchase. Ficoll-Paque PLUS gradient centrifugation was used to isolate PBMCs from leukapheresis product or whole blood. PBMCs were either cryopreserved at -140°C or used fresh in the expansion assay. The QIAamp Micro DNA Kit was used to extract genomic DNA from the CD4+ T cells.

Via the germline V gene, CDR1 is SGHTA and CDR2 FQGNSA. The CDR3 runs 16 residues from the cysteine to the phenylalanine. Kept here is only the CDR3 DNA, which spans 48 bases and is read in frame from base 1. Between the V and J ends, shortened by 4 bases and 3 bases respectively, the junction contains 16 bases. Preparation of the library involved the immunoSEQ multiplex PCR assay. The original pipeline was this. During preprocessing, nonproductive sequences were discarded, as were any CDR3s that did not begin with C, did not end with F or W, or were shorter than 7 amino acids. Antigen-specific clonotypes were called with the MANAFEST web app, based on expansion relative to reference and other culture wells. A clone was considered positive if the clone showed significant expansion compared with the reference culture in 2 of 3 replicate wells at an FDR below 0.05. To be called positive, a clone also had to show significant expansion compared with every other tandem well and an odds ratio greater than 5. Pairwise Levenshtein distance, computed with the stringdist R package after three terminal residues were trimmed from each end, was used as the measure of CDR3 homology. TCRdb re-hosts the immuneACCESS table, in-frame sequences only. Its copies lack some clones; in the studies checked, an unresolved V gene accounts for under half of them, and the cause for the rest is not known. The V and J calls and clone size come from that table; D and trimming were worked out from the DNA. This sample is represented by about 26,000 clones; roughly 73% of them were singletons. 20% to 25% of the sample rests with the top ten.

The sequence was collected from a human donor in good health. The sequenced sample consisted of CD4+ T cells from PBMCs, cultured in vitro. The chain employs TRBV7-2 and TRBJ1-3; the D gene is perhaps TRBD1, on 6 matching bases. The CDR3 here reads CASSSQTGPGGNTIYF. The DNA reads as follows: TGTGCCAGCAGCTCCCAGACAGGTCCGGGTGGAAACACCATATATTTT.